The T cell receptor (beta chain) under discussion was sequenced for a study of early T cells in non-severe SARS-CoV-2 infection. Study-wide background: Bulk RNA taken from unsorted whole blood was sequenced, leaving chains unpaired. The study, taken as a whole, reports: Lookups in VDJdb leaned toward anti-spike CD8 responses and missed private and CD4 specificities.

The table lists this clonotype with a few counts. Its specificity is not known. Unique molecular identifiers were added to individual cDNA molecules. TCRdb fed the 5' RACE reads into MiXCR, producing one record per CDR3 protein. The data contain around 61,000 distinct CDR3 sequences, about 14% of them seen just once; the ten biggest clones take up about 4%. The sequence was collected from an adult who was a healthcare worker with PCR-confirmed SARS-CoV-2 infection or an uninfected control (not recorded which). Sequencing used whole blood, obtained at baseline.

The CDR3 nucleotides are TGCAGTGCTAGCGGTTACACAGATACGCAGTATTTT. Translated, it gives CSASGYTDTQYF. The J gene is TRBJ2-3, the V gene TRBV20-1; D unresolved. The germline V gene encodes CDR1 DFQATT and CDR2 SNEGSKA (reference sequence). CDR3 size: 12 residues. V dropped 3 bases and J dropped 2 bases, with 6 bases sitting between them.